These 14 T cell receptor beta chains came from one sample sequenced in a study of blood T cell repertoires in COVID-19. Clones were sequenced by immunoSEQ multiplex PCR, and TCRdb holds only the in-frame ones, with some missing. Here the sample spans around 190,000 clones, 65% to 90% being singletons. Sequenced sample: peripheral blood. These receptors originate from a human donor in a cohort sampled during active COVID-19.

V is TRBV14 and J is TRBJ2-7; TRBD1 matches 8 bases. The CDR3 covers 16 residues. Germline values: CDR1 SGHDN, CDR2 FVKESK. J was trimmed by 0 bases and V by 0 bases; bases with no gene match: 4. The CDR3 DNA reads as TGTGCCAGCAGCCAAGAAGGCAGGGGGCCCTCCTACGAGCAGTACTTC. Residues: CASSQEGRGPSYEQYF. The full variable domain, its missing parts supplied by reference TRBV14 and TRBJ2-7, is EAGVTQFPSHSVIEKGQTVTLRCDPISGHDNLYWYRRVMGKEIKFLLHFVKESKQDESGMPNNRFLAERTGGTYSTLKVQPAELEDSGVYFCASSQEGRGPSYEQYFGPGTRLTVT.

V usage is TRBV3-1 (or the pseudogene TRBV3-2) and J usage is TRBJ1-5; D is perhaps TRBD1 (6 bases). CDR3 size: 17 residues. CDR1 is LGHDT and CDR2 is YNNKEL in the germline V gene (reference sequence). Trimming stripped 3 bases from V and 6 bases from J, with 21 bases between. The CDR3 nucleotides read TGTGCCAGCAGCCAGGGCAGGGGCACTACCCGAGGTCAGCCCCAGCATTTT. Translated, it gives CASSQGRGTTRGQPQHF.

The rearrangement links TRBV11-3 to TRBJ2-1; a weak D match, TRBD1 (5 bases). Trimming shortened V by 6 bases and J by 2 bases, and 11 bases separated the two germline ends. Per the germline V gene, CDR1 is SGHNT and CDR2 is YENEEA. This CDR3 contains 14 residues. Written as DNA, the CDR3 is TGTGCCAGCAGTCAAGAAGGGGCCTACAATGAGCAGTTCTTC. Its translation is CASSQEGAYNEQFF.

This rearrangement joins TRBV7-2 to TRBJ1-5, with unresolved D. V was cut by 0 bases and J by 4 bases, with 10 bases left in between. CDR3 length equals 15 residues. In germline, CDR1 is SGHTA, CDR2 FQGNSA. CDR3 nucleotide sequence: TGTGCCAGCAGCTTAGCCGGGATTGGGAATCAGCCCCAGCATTTT. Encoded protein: CASSLAGIGNQPQHF.

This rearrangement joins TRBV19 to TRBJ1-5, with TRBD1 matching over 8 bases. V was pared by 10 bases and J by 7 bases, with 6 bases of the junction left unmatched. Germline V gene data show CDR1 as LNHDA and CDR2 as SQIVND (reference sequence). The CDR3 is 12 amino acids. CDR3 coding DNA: TGTGCCACCGACAGGGGAGGACAGCCCCAGCATTTT. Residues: CATDRGGQPQHF.

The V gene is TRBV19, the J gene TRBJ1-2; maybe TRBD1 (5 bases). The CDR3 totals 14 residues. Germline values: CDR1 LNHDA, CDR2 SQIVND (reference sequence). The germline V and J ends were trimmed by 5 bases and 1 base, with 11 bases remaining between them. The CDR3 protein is CASSPDTFNYGYTF. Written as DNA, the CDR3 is TGTGCCAGTAGTCCGGACACCTTTAACTATGGCTACACCTTC. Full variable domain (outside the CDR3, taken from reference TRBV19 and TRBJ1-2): DGGITQSPKYLFRKEGQNVTLSCEQNLNHDAMYWYRQDPGQGLRLIYYSQIVNDFQKGDIAEGYSVSREKKESFPLTVTSAQKNPTAFYLCASSPDTFNYGYTFGSGTRLTVV.

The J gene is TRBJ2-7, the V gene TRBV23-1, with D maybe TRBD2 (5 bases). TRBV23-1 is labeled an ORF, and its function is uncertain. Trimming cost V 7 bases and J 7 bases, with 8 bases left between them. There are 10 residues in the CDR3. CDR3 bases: TGCGCCAGCACCCCGGGGGAGCAGTACTTC. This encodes CASTPGEQYF.

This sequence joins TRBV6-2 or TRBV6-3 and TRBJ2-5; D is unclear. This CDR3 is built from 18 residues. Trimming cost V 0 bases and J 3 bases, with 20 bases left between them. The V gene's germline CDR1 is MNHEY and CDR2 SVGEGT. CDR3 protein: CASSYSIYPAYREETQYF. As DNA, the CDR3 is TGTGCCAGCAGTTACTCGATCTATCCTGCCTACCGAGAAGAGACCCAGTACTTC.

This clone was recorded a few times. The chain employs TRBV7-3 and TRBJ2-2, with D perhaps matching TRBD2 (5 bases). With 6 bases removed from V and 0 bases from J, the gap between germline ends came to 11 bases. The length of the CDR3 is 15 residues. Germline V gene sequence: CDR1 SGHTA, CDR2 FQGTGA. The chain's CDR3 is CASRRPGTNTGELFF. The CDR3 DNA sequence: TGTGCCAGCAGGCGCCCGGGGACGAACACCGGGGAGCTGTTTTTT. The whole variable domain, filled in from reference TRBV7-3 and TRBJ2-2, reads GAGVSQTPSNKVTEKGKYVELRCDPISGHTALYWYRQSLGQGPEFLIYFQGTGAADDSGLPNDRFFAVRPEGSVSTLKIQRTERGDSAVYLCASRRPGTNTGELFFGEGSRLTVL.

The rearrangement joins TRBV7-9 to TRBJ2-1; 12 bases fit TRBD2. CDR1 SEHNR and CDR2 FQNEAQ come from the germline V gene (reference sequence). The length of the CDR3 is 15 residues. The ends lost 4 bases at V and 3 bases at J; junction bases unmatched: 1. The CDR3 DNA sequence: TGTGCCAGCAGCTCGACTAGCGGGAGCTACAATGAGCAGTTCTTC. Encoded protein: CASSSTSGSYNEQFF.

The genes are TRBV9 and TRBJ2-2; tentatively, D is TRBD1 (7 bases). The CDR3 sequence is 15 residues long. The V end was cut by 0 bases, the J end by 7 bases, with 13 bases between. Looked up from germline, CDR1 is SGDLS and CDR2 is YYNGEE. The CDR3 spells CASSVGQGGIGELFF. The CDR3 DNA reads TGTGCCAGCAGCGTAGGACAGGGAGGAATCGGGGAGCTGTTTTTT.

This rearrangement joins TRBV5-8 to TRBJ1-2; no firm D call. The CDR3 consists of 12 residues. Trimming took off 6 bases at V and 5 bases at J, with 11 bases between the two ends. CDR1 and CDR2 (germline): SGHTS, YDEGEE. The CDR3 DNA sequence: TGTGCCAGCACCCAACGGGGTTATGGCTACACCTTC. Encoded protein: CASTQRGYGYTF.

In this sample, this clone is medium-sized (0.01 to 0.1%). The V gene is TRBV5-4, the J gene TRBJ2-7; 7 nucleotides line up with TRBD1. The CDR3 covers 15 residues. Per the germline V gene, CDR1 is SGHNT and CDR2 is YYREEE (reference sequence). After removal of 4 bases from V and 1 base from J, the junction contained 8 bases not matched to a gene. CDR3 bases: TGTGCCAGCAGCCACAGGGGCATAGGGTCCTACGAGCAGTACTTC. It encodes CASSHRGIGSYEQYF.

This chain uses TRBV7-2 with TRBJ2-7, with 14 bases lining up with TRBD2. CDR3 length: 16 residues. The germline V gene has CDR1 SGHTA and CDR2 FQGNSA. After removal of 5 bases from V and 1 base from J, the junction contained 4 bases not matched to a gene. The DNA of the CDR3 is TGTGCCAGCAGCGGGGGGACTAGCGGGGGATCCTACGAGCAGTACTTC. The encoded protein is CASSGGTSGGSYEQYF. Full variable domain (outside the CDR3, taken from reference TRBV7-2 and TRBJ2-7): GAGVSQSPSNKVTEKGKDVELRCDPISGHTALYWYRQSLGQGLEFLIYFQGNSAPDKSGLPSDRFSAERTGGSVSTLTIQRTQQEDSAVYLCASSGGTSGGSYEQYFGPGTRLTVT.